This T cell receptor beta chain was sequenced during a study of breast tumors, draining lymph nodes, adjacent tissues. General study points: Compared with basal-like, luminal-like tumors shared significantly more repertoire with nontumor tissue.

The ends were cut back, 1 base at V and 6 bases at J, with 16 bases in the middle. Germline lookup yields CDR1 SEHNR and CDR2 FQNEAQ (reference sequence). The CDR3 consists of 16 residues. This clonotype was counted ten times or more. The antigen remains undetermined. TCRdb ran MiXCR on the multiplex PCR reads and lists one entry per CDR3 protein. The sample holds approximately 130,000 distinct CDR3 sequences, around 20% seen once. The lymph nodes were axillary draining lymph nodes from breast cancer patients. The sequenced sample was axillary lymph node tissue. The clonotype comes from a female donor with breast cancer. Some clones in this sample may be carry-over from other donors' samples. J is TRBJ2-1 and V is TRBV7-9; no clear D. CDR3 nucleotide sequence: TGTGCCAGCAGCTTAGTGACCCCTTTGGTATCCAATGAGCAGTTCTTC. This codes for CASSLVTPLVSNEQFF.